This T cell receptor (beta chain) originates from a study of cytomegalovirus exposure and HLA in healthy donors. In the study overall: Membership in the Caucasian-associated ancestry cluster was found for approximately 85% of around 380 genotyped donors. Study-level results: Later, an analysis showed that TCR beta chains associated with HLA were more clonally expanded than others that were equally common.

As concerns this clone: The antigen remains unidentified.

The CDR3 extends over 14 amino acids. V dropped 2 bases and J dropped 4; count of bases not matched to a gene: 3. From germline, CDR1 is MGHDK and CDR2 SYGVNS. The PCR had 60 Vbeta and 13 Jbeta primers. Assay used: immunoSEQ multiplex PCR; TCRdb lists only in-frame clones, some missing. The profile shows over 85,000 clones, 50% to 70% of them singletons. This TCR was recovered from a human donor in good health. The chain uses TRBV25-1 and TRBJ1-2; 8 bases are shared with TRBD1. The sequencing input was PBMCs. The CDR3, as DNA: TGTGCCAGCAGTGAACAGGGGGCCGGCTATGGCTACACCTTC. It yields the protein CASSEQGAGYGYTF.